This T cell receptor (beta chain) was recorded in a study of blood T cell repertoires in COVID-19. CDR3 size: 16 residues. Germline CDR1 is MNHEY and CDR2 is SVGEGT. The V end lost 0 bases, the J end lost 6 bases, and 17 bases lay between the germline ends. Profiled with immunoSEQ multiplex PCR; TCRdb holds only in-frame clones, not every one. Here the sample spans around 68,000 clones, 80% to 90% being singletons. Sequenced input: peripheral blood. This chain uses TRBV6-2 or TRBV6-3 with TRBJ1-2; tentative D call: TRBD1 (6 bases). The TCR comes from a man in his fifties with active COVID-19. In DNA, the CDR3 is TGTGCCAGCAGTTACTCGATTTTGAGGGGGAAGGATGGCTACACCTTC. This gives the protein CASSYSILRGKDGYTF.